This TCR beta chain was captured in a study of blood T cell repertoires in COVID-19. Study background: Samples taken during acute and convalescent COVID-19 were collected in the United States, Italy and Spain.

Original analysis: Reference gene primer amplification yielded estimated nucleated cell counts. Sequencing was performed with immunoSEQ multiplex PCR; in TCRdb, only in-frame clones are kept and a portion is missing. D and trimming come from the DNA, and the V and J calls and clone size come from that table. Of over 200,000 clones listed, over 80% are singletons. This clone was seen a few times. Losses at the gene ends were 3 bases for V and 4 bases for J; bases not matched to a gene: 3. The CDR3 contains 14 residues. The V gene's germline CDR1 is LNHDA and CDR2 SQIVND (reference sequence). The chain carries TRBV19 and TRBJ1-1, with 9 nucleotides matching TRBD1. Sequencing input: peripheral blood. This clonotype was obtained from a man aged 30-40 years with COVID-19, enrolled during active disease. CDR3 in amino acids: CASSMGQGGTEAFF. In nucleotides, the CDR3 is TGTGCCAGTAGTATGGGACAGGGTGGCACTGAAGCTTTCTTT.